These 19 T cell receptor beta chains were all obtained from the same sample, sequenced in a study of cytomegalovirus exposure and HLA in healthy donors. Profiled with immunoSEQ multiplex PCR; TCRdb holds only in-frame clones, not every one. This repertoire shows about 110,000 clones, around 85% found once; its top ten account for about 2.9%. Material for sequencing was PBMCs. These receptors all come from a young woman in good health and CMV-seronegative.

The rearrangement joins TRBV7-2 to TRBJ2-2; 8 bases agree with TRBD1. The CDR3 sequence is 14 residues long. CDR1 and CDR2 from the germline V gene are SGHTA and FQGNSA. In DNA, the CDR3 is TGTGCGCGACAGGGGTTTATGAACACCGGGGAGCTGTTTTTT. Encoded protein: CARQGFMNTGELFF.

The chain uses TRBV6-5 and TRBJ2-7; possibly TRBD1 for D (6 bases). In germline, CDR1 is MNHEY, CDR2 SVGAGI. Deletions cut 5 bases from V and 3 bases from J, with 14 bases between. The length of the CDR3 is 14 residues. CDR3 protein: CASSQSRGGYEQYF. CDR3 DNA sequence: TGTGCCAGCAGTCAAAGCAGGGGTGGCTACGAGCAGTACTTC.

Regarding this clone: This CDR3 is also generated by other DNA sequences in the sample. CDR3 sequence: CASSLGLAGAQETQYF. The CDR3 DNA is TGTGCCAGCAGCCTGGGACTAGCGGGGGCCCAAGAGACCCAGTACTTC. The rearrangement joins TRBV11-3 to TRBJ2-5; 14 bases agree with TRBD2. Looked up from germline, CDR1 is SGHNT and CDR2 is YENEEA. The junction had 3 bases not matched to a gene; V was cut back by 5 bases and J by 1 base. The CDR3 is made up of 16 amino acids.

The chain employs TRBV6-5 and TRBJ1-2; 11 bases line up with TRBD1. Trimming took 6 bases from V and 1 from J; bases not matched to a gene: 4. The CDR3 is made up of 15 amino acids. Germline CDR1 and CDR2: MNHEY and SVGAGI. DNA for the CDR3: TGTGCCAGCAGGGCCGGGACAGGGGGTAACTATGGCTACACCTTC. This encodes CASRAGTGGNYGYTF.

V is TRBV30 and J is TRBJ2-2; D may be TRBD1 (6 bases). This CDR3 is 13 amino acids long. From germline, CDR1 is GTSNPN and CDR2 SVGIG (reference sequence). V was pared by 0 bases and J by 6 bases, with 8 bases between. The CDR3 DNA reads TGTGCCTGGAGTGTTCACAGGGCCGGGGAGCTGTTTTTT. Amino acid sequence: CAWSVHRAGELFF.

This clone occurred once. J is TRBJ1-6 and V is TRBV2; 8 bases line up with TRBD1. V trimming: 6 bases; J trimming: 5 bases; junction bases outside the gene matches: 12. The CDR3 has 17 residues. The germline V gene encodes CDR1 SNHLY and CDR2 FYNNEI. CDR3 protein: CASRDATGAMDNSPLHF. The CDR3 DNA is TGTGCCAGCAGGGACGCGACAGGGGCAATGGATAATTCACCCCTCCACTTT.

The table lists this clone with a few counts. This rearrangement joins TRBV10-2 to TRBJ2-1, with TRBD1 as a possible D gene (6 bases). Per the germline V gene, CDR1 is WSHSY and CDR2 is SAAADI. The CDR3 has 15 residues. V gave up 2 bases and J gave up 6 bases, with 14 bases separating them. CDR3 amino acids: CASSEIGRTANEQFF. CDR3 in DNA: TGCGCCAGCAGTGAGATTGGAAGGACAGCCAATGAGCAGTTCTTC.

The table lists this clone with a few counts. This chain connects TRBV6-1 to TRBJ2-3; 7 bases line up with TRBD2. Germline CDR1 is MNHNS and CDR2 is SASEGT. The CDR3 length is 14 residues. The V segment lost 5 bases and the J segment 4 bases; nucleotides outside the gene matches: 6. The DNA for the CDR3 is TGTGCCAGCAGTCAAGGACTAGGTGCAGATACGCAGTATTTT. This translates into CASSQGLGADTQYF.

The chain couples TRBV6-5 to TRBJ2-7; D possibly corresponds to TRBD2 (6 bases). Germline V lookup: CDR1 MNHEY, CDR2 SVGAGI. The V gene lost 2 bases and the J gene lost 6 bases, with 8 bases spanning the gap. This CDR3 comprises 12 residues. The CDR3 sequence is CASSYGRGEQYF. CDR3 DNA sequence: TGTGCCAGCAGTTACGGGCGGGGCGAGCAGTACTTC.

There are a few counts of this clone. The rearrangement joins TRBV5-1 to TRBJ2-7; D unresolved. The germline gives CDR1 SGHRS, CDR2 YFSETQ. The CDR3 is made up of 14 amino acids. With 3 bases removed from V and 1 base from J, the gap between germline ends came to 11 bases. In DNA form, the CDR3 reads TGCGCCAGCAGCTCGACGACACCTTCCTACGAGCAGTACTTC. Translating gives CASSSTTPSYEQYF.

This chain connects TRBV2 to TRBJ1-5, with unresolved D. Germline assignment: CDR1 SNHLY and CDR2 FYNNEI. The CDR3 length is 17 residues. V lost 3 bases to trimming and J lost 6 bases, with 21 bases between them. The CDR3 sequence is CASSDASITLRGQPQHF. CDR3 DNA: TGTGCCAGCAGTGATGCCTCCATAACTCTACGGGGTCAGCCCCAGCATTTT. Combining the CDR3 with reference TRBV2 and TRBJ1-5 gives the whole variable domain EPEVTQTPSHQVTQMGQEVILRCVPISNHLYFYWYRQILGQKVEFLVSFYNNEISEKSEIFDDQFSVERPDGSNFTLKIRSTKLEDSAMYFCASSDASITLRGQPQHFGDGTRLSIL.

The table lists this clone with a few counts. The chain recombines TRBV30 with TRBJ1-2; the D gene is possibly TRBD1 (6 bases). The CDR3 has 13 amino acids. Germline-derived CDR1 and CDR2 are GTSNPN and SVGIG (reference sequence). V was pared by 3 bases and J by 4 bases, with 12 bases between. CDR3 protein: CAWRGGGAYGYTF. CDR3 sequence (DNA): TGTGCCTGGAGGGGAGGGGGTGCCTATGGCTACACCTTC.

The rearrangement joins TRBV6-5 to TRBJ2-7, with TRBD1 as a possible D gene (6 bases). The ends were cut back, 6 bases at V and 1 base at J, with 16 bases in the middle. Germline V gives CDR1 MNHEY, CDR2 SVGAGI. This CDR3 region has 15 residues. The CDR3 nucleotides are TGTGCCAGCAGCCAAGACCAGGGGACGTCCTACGAGCAGTACTTC. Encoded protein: CASSQDQGTSYEQYF.

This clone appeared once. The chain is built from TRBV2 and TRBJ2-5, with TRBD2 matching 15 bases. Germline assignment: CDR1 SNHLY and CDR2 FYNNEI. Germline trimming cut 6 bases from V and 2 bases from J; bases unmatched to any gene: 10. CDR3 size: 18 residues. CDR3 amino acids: CASRPRTSGGAGQETQYF. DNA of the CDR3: TGTGCCAGCAGACCACGGACTAGCGGGGGGGCGGGTCAAGAGACCCAGTACTTC.

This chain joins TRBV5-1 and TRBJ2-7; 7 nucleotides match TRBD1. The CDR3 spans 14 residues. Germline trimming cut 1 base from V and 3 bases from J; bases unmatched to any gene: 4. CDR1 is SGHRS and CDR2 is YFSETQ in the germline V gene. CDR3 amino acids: CASSLIRQGYEQYF. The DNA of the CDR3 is TGCGCCAGCAGCTTGATTCGACAGGGCTACGAGCAGTACTTC. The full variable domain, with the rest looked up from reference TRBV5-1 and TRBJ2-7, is KAGVTQTPRYLIKTRGQQVTLSCSPISGHRSVSWYQQTPGQGLQFLFEYFSETQRNKGNFPGRFSGRQFSNSRSEMNVSTLELGDSALYLCASSLIRQGYEQYFGPGTRLTVT.

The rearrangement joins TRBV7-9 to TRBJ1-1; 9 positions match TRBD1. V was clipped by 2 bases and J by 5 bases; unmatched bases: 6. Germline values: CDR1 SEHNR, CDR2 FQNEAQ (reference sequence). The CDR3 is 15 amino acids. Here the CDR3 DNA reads TGTGCCAGCAGCTTACCCGGACAGGGGTTGACTGAAGCTTTCTTT. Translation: CASSLPGQGLTEAFF.

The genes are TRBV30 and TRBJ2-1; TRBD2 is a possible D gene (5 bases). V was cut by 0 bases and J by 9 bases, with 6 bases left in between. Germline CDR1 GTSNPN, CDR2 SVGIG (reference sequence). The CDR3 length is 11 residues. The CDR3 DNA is TGTGCCTGGAGTGTACGGGGTGAGCAGTTCTTC. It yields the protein CAWSVRGEQFF.

The CDR3 loop reads CASSSHFTGVSYNEQFF. The DNA for the CDR3 is TGCGCCAGCAGTTCACATTTTACAGGGGTCTCCTACAATGAGCAGTTCTTC. V and J are TRBV10-2 and TRBJ2-1; 7 nucleotides align to TRBD1. This CDR3 spans 17 amino acids. Germline trimming cut 5 bases from V and 0 bases from J; bases unmatched to any gene: 10. Germline V gives CDR1 WSHSY, CDR2 SAAADI.

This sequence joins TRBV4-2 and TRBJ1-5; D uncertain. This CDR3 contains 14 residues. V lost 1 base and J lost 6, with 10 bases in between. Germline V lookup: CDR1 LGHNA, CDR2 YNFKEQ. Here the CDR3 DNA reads TGTGCCAGCAGCCAAGGAGGGCTGGGTCAGCCCCAGCATTTT. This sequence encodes CASSQGGLGQPQHF.